A single sample gave rise to the 29 T cell receptor beta chains below, sequenced in a study of CD8 T cells in cerebrospinal fluid in Alzheimer's disease. TCRdb reprocessed the 10x single-cell sequencing reads and keeps a single row for each CDR3 protein, giving no DNA. The sample's table shows approximately 1,300 distinct CDR3 sequences. The sample comprised cerebrospinal fluid. The receptors were gathered from a human donor with mild cognitive impairment.

Its frequency marks this clonotype as medium-sized. The chain is built from TRBV3-1 and TRBJ2-1; TCRdb calls TRBD1, which cannot be checked without DNA. There are 15 residues in the CDR3. The germline V gene encodes CDR1 LGHDT and CDR2 YNNKEL (reference sequence). CDR3 residues: CASSQDGTRNNEQFF.

This clonotype is classed as medium-sized by frequency. This chain joins TRBV7-9 and TRBJ1-1. This CDR3 has 14 amino acids. Looked up from germline, CDR1 is SEHNR and CDR2 is FQNEAQ (reference sequence). The CDR3 loop is CASSLFVMNTEAFF.

The J gene is TRBJ1-2, the V gene TRBV19. The CDR3 contains 13 residues. Germline CDR1 is LNHDA and CDR2 is SQIVND (reference sequence). CDR3 in amino acids: CASSLSGNYGYTF.

This sequence joins TRBV3-1 and TRBJ2-4; the D call of TRBD1 rests on TCRdb alone, since no DNA is present to check it. This CDR3 has 15 amino acids. CDR1 is LGHDT and CDR2 is YNNKEL in the germline V gene (reference sequence). CDR3 loop: CASSQTPGTGNIQYF.

This clonotype counts as large by frequency. The chain links TRBV7-9 to TRBJ1-4. CDR3 length: 15 residues. CDR1 SEHNR and CDR2 FQNEAQ come from the germline V gene (reference sequence). CDR3 protein: CASSTGLATNEKLFF.

The CDR3 loop is CASSFDRDTEAFF. The rearrangement links TRBV6-2 or TRBV6-3 to TRBJ1-1; TCRdb calls TRBD1, which cannot be checked without DNA. Germline values: CDR1 MNHEY, CDR2 SVGEGT. CDR3 length: 13 residues.

The chain employs TRBV11-3 and TRBJ2-1; no DNA is available, so the TRBD2 call from TCRdb remains unchecked. The germline V gene has CDR1 SGHNT and CDR2 YENEEA. This CDR3 contains 13 residues. CDR3 loop: CASFTGTLNEQFF. Drawing the rest from reference TRBV11-3 and TRBJ2-1, the complete variable domain is EAGVVQSPRYKIIEKKQPVAFWCNPISGHNTLYWYLQNLGQGPELLIRYENEEAVDDSQLPKDRFSAERLKGVDSTLKIQPAELGDSAVYLCASFTGTLNEQFFGPGTRLTVL.

Judged by frequency, this clonotype is medium-sized. The genes are TRBV5-5 and TRBJ2-1. Germline values: CDR1 SGHKS, CDR2 YYEKEE (reference sequence). The CDR3 consists of 15 residues. The CDR3 spells CASSFRTVDYNEQFF.

This clonotype is identified as medium-sized from frequency. This chain connects TRBV19 to TRBJ2-7; TCRdb lists TRBD1, though no DNA is available to test this call. The CDR3 runs 14 residues. Germline lookup yields CDR1 LNHDA and CDR2 SQIVND (reference sequence). CDR3 loop: CASKMGTTAGEQYF. The complete variable domain, with remaining parts taken from reference TRBV19 and TRBJ2-7, reads DGGITQSPKYLFRKEGQNVTLSCEQNLNHDAMYWYRQDPGQGLRLIYYSQIVNDFQKGDIAEGYSVSREKKESFPLTVTSAQKNPTAFYLCASKMGTTAGEQYFGPGTRLTVT.

This clonotype is called large based on its frequency. The chain couples TRBV7-9 to TRBJ2-3; there is no DNA to check the TCRdb D call of TRBD2. The CDR3 loop spans 14 amino acids. CDR1 is SEHNR, CDR2 FQNEAQ, per germline (reference sequence). The CDR3 region is CASSLGETTDTQYF.

The chain carries TRBV12-3 or TRBV12-4 and TRBJ1-4; TCRdb gives TRBD1 as the D gene, but with no DNA this cannot be confirmed. The CDR3 is 13 residues long. The CDR3: CASTWGGDEKLFF.

This clonotype is classed as large (0.1 to 1%) by frequency. The chain is built from TRBV12-3 or TRBV12-4 and TRBJ1-2; TCRdb's assignment of TRBD1 cannot be checked, as there is no DNA. The CDR3 is 12 amino acids. The CDR3 region is CASSWGAGGYTF.

Judged by frequency, this clonotype is large. The V call is TRBV18, the J call TRBJ2-7; without DNA, the TCRdb call of TRBD1 cannot be checked. The CDR3 sequence is 14 residues long. Germline V lookup: CDR1 KGHSH, CDR2 LQKENI. CDR3 loop: CASALRQALYEQYF. The entire variable domain, with the rest obtained from reference TRBV18 and TRBJ2-7, is as follows: NAGVMQNPRHLVRRRGQEARLRCSPMKGHSHVYWYRQLPEEGLKFMVYLQKENIIDESGMPKERFSAEFPKEGPSILRIQQVVRGDSAAYFCASALRQALYEQYFGPGTRLTVT.

The V and J genes are TRBV5-4 and TRBJ1-1. The CDR3 extends over 16 amino acids. CDR1 is SGHNT, CDR2 YYREEE, per germline (reference sequence). CDR3 residues: CASSLAQAGMDTEAFF.

This clonotype ranks as medium-sized in terms of frequency. The genes are TRBV6-6 and TRBJ2-3; the TCRdb call, TRBD2, lacks DNA for checking. This CDR3 is built from 14 residues. The germline V gene has CDR1 MNHNY and CDR2 SVGAGI (reference sequence). The chain's CDR3 is CASRRESYTDTQYF.

This clonotype is classed as medium-sized by frequency. V is TRBV5-6 and J is TRBJ2-1; TCRdb gives TRBD2 as the D gene, but with no DNA this cannot be confirmed. The CDR3 length is 15 residues. Per germline, CDR1 SGHDT and CDR2 YYEEEE. The CDR3 here is CASSYLAGEGNEQFF.

This clonotype is deemed medium-sized by its frequency. This chain connects TRBV4-2 to TRBJ2-5; TCRdb's assignment of TRBD1 cannot be checked, as there is no DNA. CDR3 size: 15 residues. Germline CDR1 LGHNA, CDR2 YNFKEQ. The CDR3 sequence is CASSQVDSYQETQYF.

Frequency places this clonotype as medium-sized (0.01 to 0.1%). This chain links TRBV20-1 with TRBJ2-7; TCRdb's assignment of TRBD1 cannot be checked, as there is no DNA. The CDR3 runs 16 residues. Germline lookup yields CDR1 DFQATT and CDR2 SNEGSKA (reference sequence). This chain's CDR3 is CSADTILTRDPHEQYF.

In terms of frequency, this clonotype is medium-sized. The chain's CDR3 is CASSLGLLTNTEAFF. The rearrangement links TRBV5-6 to TRBJ1-1. This CDR3 region has 15 residues. Germline CDR1 is SGHDT and CDR2 is YYEEEE.

This clonotype shows up as medium-sized (0.01 to 0.1%) by frequency. This sequence joins TRBV20-1 and TRBJ2-2; lacking DNA, the TRBD2 call made by TCRdb goes unchecked. The germline gives CDR1 DFQATT, CDR2 SNEGSKA (reference sequence). The CDR3 is 13 amino acids. This CDR3 reads CSATGLTSGELFF.

Judged by frequency, this clonotype is medium-sized (0.01 to 0.1%). The genes are TRBV2 and TRBJ1-3. Germline V gene lookup returns CDR1 SNHLY and CDR2 FYNNEI. This CDR3 is 13 amino acids long. CDR3: CASSDNSGNTIYF. Variable domain in full (rest from reference TRBV2 and TRBJ1-3): EPEVTQTPSHQVTQMGQEVILRCVPISNHLYFYWYRQILGQKVEFLVSFYNNEISEKSEIFDDQFSVERPDGSNFTLKIRSTKLEDSAMYFCASSDNSGNTIYFGEGSWLTVV.

Measured by frequency, this clonotype is medium-sized. This rearrangement joins TRBV7-2 to TRBJ2-2; as DNA is missing, the TRBD1 call by TCRdb cannot be tested. The CDR3 sequence is 16 residues long. Germline CDR1 and CDR2: SGHTA and FQGNSA. Here the CDR3 reads CASSLVGTGHTGELFF.

According to its frequency, this clonotype is medium-sized (0.01 to 0.1%). The V and J genes are TRBV12-3 or TRBV12-4 and TRBJ1-5. This CDR3 has 16 amino acids. The CDR3 protein is CASSLGGLGLGQPQHF.

This clonotype is medium-sized by frequency. The chain has TRBV29-1 and TRBJ1-3; TCRdb returns TRBD1, unconfirmable since there is no DNA. The CDR3 has 15 residues. Germline CDR1 reads SQVTM; CDR2 reads ANQGSEA. CDR3 protein: CSGTGAASSGNTIYF. The variable domain in full, with the rest retrieved from reference TRBV29-1 and TRBJ1-3, is SAVISQKPSRDICQRGTSLTIQCQVDSQVTMMFWYRQQPGQSLTLIATANQGSEATYESGFVIDKFPISRPNLTFSTLTVSNMSPEDSSIYLCSGTGAASSGNTIYFGEGSWLTVV.

Frequency places this clonotype as medium-sized (0.01 to 0.1%). This chain links TRBV6-1 with TRBJ1-3; TCRdb calls TRBD1, which cannot be checked without DNA. Germline V gene lookup returns CDR1 MNHNS and CDR2 SASEGT. This CDR3 is built from 13 residues. The CDR3 is CASDRGPGNTIYF.

The chain employs TRBV19 and TRBJ2-3; TCRdb lists TRBD2, though no DNA is available to test this call. Per germline, CDR1 LNHDA and CDR2 SQIVND (reference sequence). This CDR3 has 15 amino acids. This chain's CDR3 is CASSIAGRGTDTQYF.

This clonotype is deemed medium-sized by its frequency. The rearrangement uses TRBV9 and TRBJ2-2. The CDR3 is 14 amino acids. Per the germline V gene, CDR1 is SGDLS and CDR2 is YYNGEE. The chain's CDR3 is CASSVVSGTGELFF.

This clonotype shows up as medium-sized by frequency. V and J are TRBV2 and TRBJ2-6; with no DNA, the TCRdb D assignment of TRBD1 cannot be verified. The CDR3 loop spans 15 amino acids. CDR1 and CDR2 from the germline V gene are SNHLY and FYNNEI. CDR3 residues: CASRPGNSGANVLTF.

V usage is TRBV27 and J usage is TRBJ1-6; TCRdb indicates TRBD1, and absent DNA this call remains unverified. This CDR3 region has 18 residues. Per germline, CDR1 MNHEY and CDR2 SMNVEV (reference sequence). The chain's CDR3 is CATTDAGTGLLDNSPLHF.